The rows below give T cell receptor beta chains drawn from one sample of a study of cytotoxic CD8 clonotypes in ibrutinib-treated CLL. Sequenced by immunoSEQ multiplex PCR; TCRdb stores in-frame clones only, minus some. The sample contains roughly 150,000 clones, over 65% of which appear only once. Sequenced material: PBMCs, taken after 12 months of ibrutinib treatment. The receptors come from a human donor with chronic lymphocytic leukemia. Both conserved end residues are part of each CDR3. D genes are given only for firm matches. Rows give clone size only sometimes, using once, few, many, or a class for an expanded clone.

cdr3_nt,cdr3_aa,d_call,clone_size,cdr3_length,j_call,v_call
TGTGCCAGCAGTGACCTTCTAGGAGATACGCAGTATTTT,CASSDLLGDTQYF,-,-,13,TRBJ2-3,TRBV6-5
TGTGCCAGCAGCTCAGCGTCGTCCAGGGCTAGCGGCAGCCCCTACAATGAGCAGTTCTTC,CASSSASSRASGSPYNEQFF,TRBD2,-,20,TRBJ2-1,TRBV7-6
TGTGCCAGCAGCCCCCTCTCCAGGGGAACTGAAGCTTTCTTT,CASSPLSRGTEAFF,-,-,14,TRBJ1-1,TRBV5-5
TGTGCCTCCGCTTCGGACAGGGTTAGAGGCTACACCTTC,CASASDRVRGYTF,TRBD1,once,13,TRBJ1-2,TRBV30
TGTGCCAGCAGGGGACAAGAGACCCAGTACTTC,CASRGQETQYF,-,-,11,TRBJ2-5,TRBV7-2
TGTGCCAGCAGCTTTTCCTCGGACCTTCTCCTGAACTATGGCTACACCTTC,CASSFSSDLLLNYGYTF,-,-,17,TRBJ1-2,TRBV7-2
TGTGCCAGCAGCCAATCCTGGGGTACGCAGTATTTT,CASSQSWGTQYF,-,-,12,TRBJ2-3,TRBV14
TGTGCCAGCACCCTTAGGGACAGGGAGGTCATTCAGTACTTC,CASTLRDREVIQYF,TRBD1,-,14,TRBJ2-4,TRBV6-5
TGTGCCAGCAGCTTGGGAGTGGAACGGGGCTACACCTTC,CASSLGVERGYTF,-,-,13,TRBJ1-2,TRBV5-4
TGTGCCAGCAGCAAAGTACTGCGCAATGAGCAGTTCTTC,CASSKVLRNEQFF,-,once,13,TRBJ2-1,TRBV21-1